The 28 T cell receptor beta chains below come from one sample, sequenced in a study of shared clonotypes between healthy human individuals. Repertoires were generated with immunoSEQ multiplex PCR, while TCRdb's copy carries only in-frame clones and drops some. This table has about 2 million clones, 95% appearing once. The specimen sequenced was naive CD4+ T cells sorted from blood. Subset described: CD45RA+ positively selected. The origin of the receptors is a man between 18 and 35 years old in good health.

This chain joins TRBV12-5 and TRBJ2-7, with 12 bases lining up with TRBD1. The CDR3 contains 18 residues. V lost 5 bases and J lost 12; bases outside the gene matches: 23. CDR1 and CDR2 (germline): LGHNT, FRNRAP. Written as DNA, the CDR3 is TGTGCTAGTGGTCAGGGGACAGGGGGCTTTAAAAAGGGCCCCGTGTTGTACTTC. It specifies CASGQGTGGFKKGPVLYF.

This chain joins TRBV7-9 and TRBJ1-1; TRBD1 agrees at 9 bases. The germline V gene encodes CDR1 SEHNR and CDR2 FQNEAQ (reference sequence). J lost 5 bases, V lost 3 bases, and 10 bases had no gene match. The CDR3 runs 16 residues. Written as DNA, the CDR3 is TGTGCCAGCAGCTTGGTTTCGGGACAGGGAGTAACTGAAGCTTTCTTT. The encoded protein is CASSLVSGQGVTEAFF.

This clone was seen just once. This chain connects TRBV7-2 to TRBJ2-5; D not certain. With 8 bases removed from V and 0 bases from J, the gap between germline ends came to 10 bases. Germline-derived CDR1 and CDR2 are SGHTA and FQGNSA. CDR3 length: 13 residues. The chain's CDR3 is CASVRPNQETQYF. CDR3 nucleotides: TGTGCCAGCGTGAGGCCGAACCAAGAGACCCAGTACTTC.

The rearrangement uses TRBV28 and TRBJ1-1; 7 bases line up with TRBD1. The junction had 7 bases not matched to a gene; V was cut back by 5 bases and J by 1 base. CDR3 length: 15 amino acids. Germline values: CDR1 MDHEN, CDR2 SYDVKM. The CDR3 protein is CASSVRGFGNTEAFF. Written as DNA, the CDR3 is TGTGCCAGCAGTGTCAGGGGGTTCGGGAACACTGAAGCTTTCTTT.

On this clone: Different DNA sequences within this sample yield the same CDR3. The chain uses TRBV7-6 and TRBJ2-7, with 12 bases matching TRBD2. From germline, CDR1 is SGHVS and CDR2 FNYEAQ. CDR3 length: 15 residues. J was trimmed by 3 bases and V by 5 bases; bases with no gene match: 5. The CDR3 DNA sequence: TGTGCCAGCAGCCCACAGACTAGCGGGAGCTACGAGCAGTACTTC. Amino acid sequence: CASSPQTSGSYEQYF.

The rearrangement links TRBV5-6 to TRBJ2-7; tentatively, D is TRBD2 (5 bases). This CDR3 has 15 residues. Trimming took 2 bases from V and 0 from J, leaving 12 bases between them. CDR1 SGHDT and CDR2 YYEEEE come from the germline V gene. The CDR3 DNA reads as TGTGCCAGCAGCTTACTAGGCGCGAACTCCTACGAGCAGTACTTC. Its translation is CASSLLGANSYEQYF.

The gene calls are TRBV5-1 and TRBJ2-6, with a tentative D call TRBD1 (5 bases). Trimming removed 3 bases at V and 0 bases at J, with 10 bases between. There are 16 residues in the CDR3. Germline V gene data show CDR1 as SGHRS and CDR2 as YFSETQ. In DNA, the CDR3 is TGCGCCAGCAGCTCAGGGCAAACCTCTGGGGCCAACGTCCTGACTTTC. It codes for CASSSGQTSGANVLTF. The full variable domain, completed using reference TRBV5-1 and TRBJ2-6, is KAGVTQTPRYLIKTRGQQVTLSCSPISGHRSVSWYQQTPGQGLQFLFEYFSETQRNKGNFPGRFSGRQFSNSRSEMNVSTLELGDSALYLCASSSGQTSGANVLTFGAGSRLTVL.

This clone was counted a single time. The chain carries TRBV29-1 and TRBJ2-7; no firm D call. The CDR3 loop spans 11 amino acids. Germline CDR1 is SQVTM and CDR2 is ANQGSEA. The ends were cut back, 5 bases at V and 4 bases at J, with 9 bases in the middle. The CDR3 sequence: CSVFGSYEQYF. CDR3 in DNA: TGCAGCGTTTTTGGATCTTACGAGCAGTACTTC.

This clone was seen once. This sample also contains other DNA sequences that code for the same CDR3. The rearrangement uses TRBV7-9 and TRBJ1-1, with D perhaps TRBD1 (5 bases). CDR1 and CDR2 (germline): SEHNR, FQNEAQ (reference sequence). CDR3 size: 14 residues. V was shortened by 1 base and J by 0 bases, with 6 bases between the two germline ends. The CDR3 sequence: CASSLGGLNTEAFF. The CDR3, as DNA: TGTGCCAGCAGCTTAGGGGGACTGAACACTGAAGCTTTCTTT.

The gene calls are TRBV18 and TRBJ2-7; D is ambiguous. CDR3 size: 13 residues. In germline, CDR1 is KGHSH, CDR2 LQKENI. V lost 5 bases and J lost 3, with 11 bases in between. The CDR3 DNA sequence: TGTGCCAGCTCAGGCAGGAGTAACTACGAGCAGTACTTC. This codes for CASSGRSNYEQYF. The full variable domain, its missing parts supplied by reference TRBV18 and TRBJ2-7, is NAGVMQNPRHLVRRRGQEARLRCSPMKGHSHVYWYRQLPEEGLKFMVYLQKENIIDESGMPKERFSAEFPKEGPSILRIQQVVRGDSAAYFCASSGRSNYEQYFGPGTRLTVT.

The chain carries TRBV5-1 and TRBJ1-1; unclear D gene. V lost 0 bases and J lost 1, with 10 bases in between. CDR3 length: 15 amino acids. Per germline, CDR1 SGHRS and CDR2 YFSETQ. The CDR3 loop is CASSLEDHTNTEAFF. The CDR3 DNA reads as TGCGCCAGCAGCTTGGAAGACCACACGAACACTGAAGCTTTCTTT.

The genes are TRBV19 and TRBJ1-2, with unresolved D. Trimming left V 3 bases short and J 2 bases short, with 10 bases between. Germline assignment: CDR1 LNHDA and CDR2 SQIVND (reference sequence). The CDR3 loop spans 14 amino acids. The CDR3 coding sequence is TGTGCCAGTAGTATCGCCACCTCAAACTATGGCTACACCTTC. Protein: CASSIATSNYGYTF. Supplemented by reference TRBV19 and TRBJ1-2, the full variable domain reads DGGITQSPKYLFRKEGQNVTLSCEQNLNHDAMYWYRQDPGQGLRLIYYSQIVNDFQKGDIAEGYSVSREKKESFPLTVTSAQKNPTAFYLCASSIATSNYGYTFGSGTRLTVV.

This chain links TRBV9 with TRBJ2-1; 10 positions agree with TRBD1. V lost 2 bases and J lost 8; bases outside the gene matches: 4. This CDR3 is built from 14 residues. Germline CDR1 reads SGDLS; CDR2 reads YYNGEE. CDR3 protein: CASSVGQGPYEQFF. CDR3 sequence (DNA): TGTGCCAGCAGCGTGGGACAGGGGCCCTATGAGCAGTTCTTC.

The chain employs TRBV6-6 and TRBJ2-7; D gene unclear. V shed 4 bases and J shed 2 bases, with 9 bases lying between them. There are 13 residues in the CDR3. Germline CDR1 and CDR2: MNHNY and SVGAGI (reference sequence). Here the CDR3 reads CASSFGSAYEQYF. DNA of the CDR3: TGTGCCAGCAGTTTCGGCTCTGCCTACGAGCAGTACTTC.

The rearrangement uses TRBV19 and TRBJ2-7; 8 bases line up with TRBD1. Germline CDR1 LNHDA, CDR2 SQIVND (reference sequence). The CDR3 spans 17 residues. V lost 5 bases and J lost 2; bases outside the gene matches: 14. For the CDR3, the DNA is TGTGCCAGTAGTGTTTCCGCCCGACAGGGGTACACCTACGAGCAGTACTTC. This codes for CASSVSARQGYTYEQYF. Using reference TRBV19 and TRBJ2-7 for the parts outside the CDR3, the full variable domain is DGGITQSPKYLFRKEGQNVTLSCEQNLNHDAMYWYRQDPGQGLRLIYYSQIVNDFQKGDIAEGYSVSREKKESFPLTVTSAQKNPTAFYLCASSVSARQGYTYEQYFGPGTRLTVT.

The V and J genes are TRBV4-3 and TRBJ2-5, with TRBD1 matching 9 bases. CDR1 and CDR2 from the germline V gene are LGHNA and YSLEER. CDR3 length: 15 amino acids. Trimming cost V 4 bases and J 5 bases; bases outside gene matches: 8. CDR3 loop: CASSLFTGGEETQYF. The CDR3 DNA follows: TGCGCCAGCAGCCTCTTTACAGGGGGCGAGGAGACCCAGTACTTC.

The chain recombines TRBV28 with TRBJ2-6; TRBD1 matches 8 bases. This CDR3 contains 18 residues. Germline CDR1 is MDHEN and CDR2 is SYDVKM. Trimming at V came to 3 bases and at J to 0 bases, leaving 7 bases not matched to a gene. CDR3 region: CASSFLGQGPSGANVLTF. In DNA, the CDR3 is TGTGCCAGCAGTTTCCTCGGACAGGGACCCTCTGGGGCCAACGTCCTGACTTTC.

The chain combines TRBV15 with TRBJ1-1, with D possibly matching TRBD1 (6 bases). This CDR3 region has 14 residues. In germline, CDR1 is LNHNV, CDR2 YYDKDF (reference sequence). Deletions cut 3 bases from V and 1 base from J, with 9 bases between. CDR3 in amino acids: CATSRGTSNTEAFF. CDR3 sequence (DNA): TGTGCCACCAGCAGGGGGACATCGAACACTGAAGCTTTCTTT.

Regarding this clone: Other DNA sequences in this specimen translate into the identical CDR3. The chain uses TRBV5-4 and TRBJ2-1; TRBD2 matches at 7 bases. After removal of 4 bases from V and 7 bases from J, the junction contained 5 bases not matched to a gene. The CDR3 contains 13 residues. CDR1 SGHNT and CDR2 YYREEE come from the germline V gene (reference sequence). CDR3: CASSVGGGNEQFF. The CDR3 nucleotides are TGTGCCAGCAGCGTCGGGGGAGGGAATGAGCAGTTCTTC.

The V call is TRBV18, the J call TRBJ1-6; D gene unclear. The CDR3 has 14 residues. The germline V gene has CDR1 KGHSH and CDR2 LQKENI. Trimming left V 1 base short and J 5 bases short, with 6 bases between. In DNA, the CDR3 is TGTGCCAGCTCACCACTGCAGGATAATTCACCCCTCCACTTT. Amino acid sequence: CASSPLQDNSPLHF.

The V gene is TRBV29-1, the J gene TRBJ1-3; the D gene is possibly TRBD1 (5 bases). Germline V CDR1 and CDR2: SQVTM, ANQGSEA. V lost 6 bases, J lost 2 bases, and 14 bases lay in between. The CDR3 is made up of 14 amino acids. CDR3 region: CSVSGGDAGNTIYF. The DNA of the CDR3 is TGCAGCGTATCTGGGGGTGATGCTGGAAACACCATATATTTT.

V is TRBV15 and J is TRBJ2-5; D call uncertain. The CDR3 has 13 residues. Trimming shortened V by 4 bases and J by 5 bases, and 11 bases separated the two germline ends. The germline V gene has CDR1 LNHNV and CDR2 YYDKDF (reference sequence). The CDR3, as DNA: TGTGCCACCAGCACAGGACCTCGGGAGACCCAGTACTTC. Protein sequence: CATSTGPRETQYF.

This clone was picked up one time. The rearrangement links TRBV9 to TRBJ1-3, with a weak D call TRBD1 (5 bases). The CDR3 is made up of 18 amino acids. The V end was cut by 0 bases, the J end by 0 bases, with 16 bases between. Germline V gene lookup returns CDR1 SGDLS and CDR2 YYNGEE. The CDR3 DNA is TGTGCCAGCAGCGTAGGGAGGGGCCCCCCCGGCTCTGGAAACACCATATATTTT. Translated: CASSVGRGPPGSGNTIYF. Full variable domain (rest looked up from reference TRBV9 and TRBJ1-3): DSGVTQTPKHLITATGQRVTLRCSPRSGDLSVYWYQQSLDQGLQFLIQYYNGEERAKGNILERFSAQQFPDLHSELNLSSLELGDSALYFCASSVGRGPPGSGNTIYFGEGSWLTVV.

This clone was counted once. The chain uses TRBV9 and TRBJ1-2; D is undetermined. The CDR3 has 16 residues. Germline values: CDR1 SGDLS, CDR2 YYNGEE. With 4 bases removed from V and 4 bases from J, the gap between germline ends came to 20 bases. The CDR3 sequence is CASSLRGGESIYGYTF. The CDR3 bases are TGTGCCAGCAGCTTAAGAGGCGGGGAAAGTATCTATGGCTACACCTTC.

Comments on this clone: Other DNA sequences in the same sample also yield this CDR3. This rearrangement joins TRBV18 to TRBJ2-6, with D unclear. V shed 0 bases and J shed 3 bases, with 0 bases lying between them. The germline CDR1 and CDR2 sequences are KGHSH and LQKENI. CDR3 length: 13 residues. The DNA for the CDR3 is TGTGCCAGCTCACCACCTGGGGCCAACGTCCTGACTTTC. It codes for CASSPPGANVLTF.

This sequence joins TRBV15 and TRBJ2-7; D not certain. Germline lookup yields CDR1 LNHNV and CDR2 YYDKDF (reference sequence). The CDR3 consists of 16 residues. V was trimmed by 0 bases and J by 0 bases, leaving 12 bases between them. CDR3 nucleotides: TGTGCCACCAGCAGAGAGTTAGGGTACTCCTCCTACGAGCAGTACTTC. Residues: CATSRELGYSSYEQYF.

As concerns this clone: The identical CDR3 is also encoded by other nucleotide sequences in the sample. V usage is TRBV6-5 and J usage is TRBJ1-6, with D unresolved. Germline CDR1 reads MNHEY; CDR2 reads SVGAGI. V lost 8 bases to trimming and J lost 0 bases, with 8 bases between them. The CDR3 covers 14 residues. CDR3 DNA: TGTGCCAGCCGCCGGAGCTCCTATAATTCACCCCTCCACTTT. The encoded protein is CASRRSSYNSPLHF.

The V call is TRBV6-5, the J call TRBJ2-7; 8 bases map to TRBD2. The CDR3 runs to 14 residues. In germline, CDR1 is MNHEY, CDR2 SVGAGI. J was trimmed by 2 bases and V by 2 bases; bases with no gene match: 2. The DNA of the CDR3 is TGTGCCAGCAGTTACCTGGGACTAGCCTACGAGCAGTACTTC. Encoded protein: CASSYLGLAYEQYF.